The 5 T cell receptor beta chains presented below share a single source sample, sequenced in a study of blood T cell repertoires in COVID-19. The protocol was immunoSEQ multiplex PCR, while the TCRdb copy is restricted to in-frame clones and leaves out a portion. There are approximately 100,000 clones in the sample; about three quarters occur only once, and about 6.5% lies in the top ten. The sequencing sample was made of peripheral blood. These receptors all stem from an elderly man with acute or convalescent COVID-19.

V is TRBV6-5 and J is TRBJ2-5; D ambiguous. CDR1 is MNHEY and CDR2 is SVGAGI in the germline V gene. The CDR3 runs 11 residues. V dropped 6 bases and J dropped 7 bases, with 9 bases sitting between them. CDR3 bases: TGTGCCAGCAGCCATCTAGGGACCCAGTACTTC. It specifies CASSHLGTQYF.

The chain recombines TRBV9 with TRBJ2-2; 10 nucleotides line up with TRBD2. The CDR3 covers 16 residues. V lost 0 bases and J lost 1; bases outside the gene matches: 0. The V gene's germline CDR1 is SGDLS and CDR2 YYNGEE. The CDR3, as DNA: TGTGCCAGCAGCGTAGGACTAGCGGGGAACACCGGGGAGCTGTTTTTT. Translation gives CASSVGLAGNTGELFF. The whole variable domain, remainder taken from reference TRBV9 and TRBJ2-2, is DSGVTQTPKHLITATGQRVTLRCSPRSGDLSVYWYQQSLDQGLQFLIQYYNGEERAKGNILERFSAQQFPDLHSELNLSSLELGDSALYFCASSVGLAGNTGELFFGEGSRLTVL.

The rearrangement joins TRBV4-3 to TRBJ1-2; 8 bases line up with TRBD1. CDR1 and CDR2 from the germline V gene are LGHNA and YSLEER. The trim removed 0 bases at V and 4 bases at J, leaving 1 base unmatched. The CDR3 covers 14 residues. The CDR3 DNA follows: TGCGCCAGCAGCCAAGATGGACAGGGCTATGGCTACACCTTC. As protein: CASSQDGQGYGYTF.

The CDR3 DNA follows: TGTGCCAGCAGTAAGGGGTGGGCCGGGGAGCTGTTTTTT. Protein: CASSKGWAGELFF. V and J are TRBV12-3 or TRBV12-4 and TRBJ2-2; perhaps TRBD1 as D (5 bases). The CDR3 spans 13 residues. V lost 5 bases and J lost 6, with 10 bases in between.

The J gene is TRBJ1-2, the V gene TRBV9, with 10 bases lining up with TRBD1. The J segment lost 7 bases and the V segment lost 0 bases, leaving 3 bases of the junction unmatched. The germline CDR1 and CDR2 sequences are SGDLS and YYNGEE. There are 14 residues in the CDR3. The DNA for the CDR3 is TGTGCCAGCAGCGTAGACGGGACAGGGGCTGGCTACACCTTC. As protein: CASSVDGTGAGYTF.